This entry describes one T cell receptor (beta chain). Its antigen is undetermined. Nominally healthy donors provided the samples, though records likely missed some immune exposures. The PCR was carried out with 60 Vbeta primers and 13 Jbeta primers. TCRdb's table, derived via immunoSEQ multiplex PCR, lists solely in-frame clones and lacks some. Of approximately 110,000 clones listed, about 78% are singletons. This entry comes from a study of cytomegalovirus exposure and HLA in healthy donors. This CDR3 is 16 amino acids long. The ends lost 6 bases at V and 4 bases at J; junction bases unmatched: 14. Germline-derived CDR1 and CDR2 are MGHDK and SYGVNS. Study-wide results and limits: Association of a missense DCLRE1C variant with TCR beta V- and J-gene trimming was reported in a later analysis. It was only CMV serostatus that was available as immune exposure information. In a later analysis, common viral pathogens appeared linked to several of the most significant clusters.

This sequence was found in a woman in her 30s in good health and CMV-seropositive. Material for sequencing was PBMCs. The rearrangement uses TRBV25-1 and TRBJ1-1; 7 nucleotides agree with TRBD1. Here the CDR3 reads CASSSVEGASGTEAFF. As DNA, the CDR3 is TGTGCCAGCAGCAGTGTCGAGGGGGCATCGGGCACTGAAGCTTTCTTT.